These 8 T cell receptor beta chains were sequenced from one sample in a study of T cell clusters in autoimmune cytopenias. Multiplex touch-down PCR amplified TRB using TRB-A and TRB-B pools in one tube. Following a re-call of the multiplex PCR reads, TCRdb has one entry per CDR3 protein and lacks DNA. The listing records 3,000 to 3,500 distinct CDR3 sequences. Tens of thousands of genome equivalents of blood DNA were amplified for TRB. The sample consisted of peripheral blood. All receptors derive from a human donor with an autoimmune cytopenia, with autoimmune hepatitis or in good health (not recorded which).

The rearrangement links TRBV5-1 to TRBJ2-1; TCRdb outputs TRBD2, but without DNA this stays unchecked. This CDR3 has 19 amino acids. Germline CDR1 and CDR2: SGHRS and YFSETQ. The CDR3 loop reads CASSSGEYWTSSRYNEQFF.

Considering frequency, this clonotype is medium-sized (0.01 to 0.1%). V is TRBV29-1 and J is TRBJ2-7; TCRdb gives TRBD2 as the D gene, but with no DNA this cannot be confirmed. CDR1 and CDR2 (germline): SQVTM, ANQGSEA. The CDR3 spans 13 residues. CDR3: CSVGLAVGYEQYF.

The J gene is TRBJ2-5, the V gene TRBV11-2. This CDR3 region has 14 residues. Germline loops: CDR1 SGHAT, CDR2 FQNNGV. The CDR3 here is CASSFTGVQETQYF.

This clonotype shows up as medium-sized (0.01 to 0.1%) by frequency. The V and J genes are TRBV19 and TRBJ2-7; TCRdb names TRBD1, which stays unverified in the absence of DNA. This CDR3 has 14 amino acids. CDR1 and CDR2 (germline): LNHDA, SQIVND (reference sequence). CDR3 sequence: CASSDPGQGYEQYF.

Measured by frequency, this clonotype is medium-sized. The chain couples TRBV7-2 to TRBJ2-7; TCRdb's assignment of TRBD1 cannot be checked, as there is no DNA. Germline CDR1 is SGHTA and CDR2 is FQGNSA. The CDR3 has 16 residues. The CDR3: CASSKTPRQGPYEQYF.

The chain couples TRBV18 to TRBJ1-1; without DNA, the TCRdb call of TRBD1 cannot be checked. CDR3 length equals 12 residues. Per germline, CDR1 KGHSH and CDR2 LQKENI. The chain's CDR3 is CASRQGATEAFF.

This rearrangement joins TRBV4-1 to TRBJ2-7; TCRdb picks TRBD1, but there is no DNA to check that call. This CDR3 contains 15 residues. Looked up from germline, CDR1 is MGHRA and CDR2 is YSYEKL. The CDR3 spells CASSQPGTATYEQYF.

The CDR3 protein is CASSLTGEQANYGYTF. This chain links TRBV28 with TRBJ1-2; there is no DNA to check the TCRdb D call of TRBD1. This CDR3 has 16 residues. CDR1 and CDR2 from the germline V gene are MDHEN and SYDVKM.